This TCR beta chain was recovered during a study of cytomegalovirus exposure and HLA in healthy donors. Background on the study: It was reported in a later analysis that the 100 to 150 validation repertoires used the same platform as the 550 to 850 first-cohort repertoires.

Regarding this clone: A junction boundary mismatches the germline segment, possibly from a read error.

The length of the CDR3 is 8 residues. Looked up from germline, CDR1 is SGHTS and CDR2 is YDEGEE. The study drew the donors from its approximately 120-subject validation cohort, separate from the approximately 670-subject first cohort. Sequencing was performed with immunoSEQ multiplex PCR; in TCRdb, only in-frame clones are kept and a portion is missing. The sample shows 150,000 to 200,000 clones, about 86% of them seen only once. This TCR was recovered from a woman aged 25 to 39 in good health and CMV-seronegative. This sequence joins TRBV5-8 and TRBJ2-7; D is unclear. Sequenced input: PBMCs. CDR3 in amino acids: CASSPHSF. CDR3 DNA: TGTGCCAGCAGCCCCCACTCTTTC.